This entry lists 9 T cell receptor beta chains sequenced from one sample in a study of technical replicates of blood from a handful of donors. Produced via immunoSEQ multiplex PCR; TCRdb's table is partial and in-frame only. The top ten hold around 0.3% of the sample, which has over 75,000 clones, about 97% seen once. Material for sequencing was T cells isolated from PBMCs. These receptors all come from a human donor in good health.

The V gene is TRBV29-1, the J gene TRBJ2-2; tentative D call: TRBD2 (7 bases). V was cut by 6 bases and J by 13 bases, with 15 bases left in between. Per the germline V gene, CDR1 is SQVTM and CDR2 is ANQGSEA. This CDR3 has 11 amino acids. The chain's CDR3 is CSVGGQGGLFF. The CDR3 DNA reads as TGCAGCGTCGGGGGGCAGGGAGGGCTGTTTTTT.

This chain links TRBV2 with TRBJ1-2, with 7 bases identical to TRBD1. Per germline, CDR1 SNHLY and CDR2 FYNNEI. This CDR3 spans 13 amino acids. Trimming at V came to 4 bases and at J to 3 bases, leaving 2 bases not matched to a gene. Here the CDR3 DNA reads TGTGCCAGCAGTGGACAGGGAGACTATGGCTACACCTTC. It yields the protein CASSGQGDYGYTF.

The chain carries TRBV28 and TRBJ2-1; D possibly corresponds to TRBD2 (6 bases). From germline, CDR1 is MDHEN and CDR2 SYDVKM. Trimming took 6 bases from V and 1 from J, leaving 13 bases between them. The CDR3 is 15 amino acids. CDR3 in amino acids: CASRALARSYNEQFF. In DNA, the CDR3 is TGTGCCAGCAGGGCCCTAGCGAGGTCCTACAATGAGCAGTTCTTC.

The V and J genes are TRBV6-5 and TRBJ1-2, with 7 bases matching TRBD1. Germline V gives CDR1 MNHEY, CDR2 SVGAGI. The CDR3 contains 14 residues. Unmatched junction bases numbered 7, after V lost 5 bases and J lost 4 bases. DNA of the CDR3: TGTGCCAGCAGTCCCAACAGGGGAACCTATGGCTACACCTTC. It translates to CASSPNRGTYGYTF.

For the CDR3, the DNA is TGCGCCAGCAGCCAAGAACGGGAGCAGGCTGAAGCTTTCTTT. It yields the protein CASSQEREQAEAFF. V usage is TRBV4-1 and J usage is TRBJ1-1, with D hard to call. Germline V gene sequence: CDR1 MGHRA, CDR2 YSYEKL. V was cut by 0 bases and J by 6 bases, with 11 bases left in between. This CDR3 spans 14 amino acids.

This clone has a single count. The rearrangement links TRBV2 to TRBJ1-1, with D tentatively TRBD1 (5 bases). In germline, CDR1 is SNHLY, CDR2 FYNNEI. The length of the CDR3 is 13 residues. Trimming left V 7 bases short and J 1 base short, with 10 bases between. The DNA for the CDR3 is TGTGCCAGCAAATTTCAGGGGAACACTGAAGCTTTCTTT. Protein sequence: CASKFQGNTEAFF.

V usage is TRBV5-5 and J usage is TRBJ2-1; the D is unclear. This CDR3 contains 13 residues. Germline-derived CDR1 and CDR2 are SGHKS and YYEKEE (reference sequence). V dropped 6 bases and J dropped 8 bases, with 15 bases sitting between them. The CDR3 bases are TGTGCCAGCACTACCTTTTCCCGGGATGAGCAGTTCTTC. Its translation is CASTTFSRDEQFF.

CDR3: CASLRGGSHQPQHF. In nucleotides, the CDR3 is TGTGCCAGCCTCAGAGGAGGAAGTCATCAGCCCCAGCATTTT. V is TRBV28 and J is TRBJ1-5; D not resolved. CDR1 and CDR2 from the germline V gene are MDHEN and SYDVKM. This CDR3 is built from 14 residues. V lost 8 bases and J lost 5, with 16 bases in between.

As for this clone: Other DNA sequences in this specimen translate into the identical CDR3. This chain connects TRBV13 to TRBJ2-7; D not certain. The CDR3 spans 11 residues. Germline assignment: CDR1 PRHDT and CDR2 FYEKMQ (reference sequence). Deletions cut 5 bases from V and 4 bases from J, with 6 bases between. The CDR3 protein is CASSPSYEQYF. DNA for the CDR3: TGTGCCAGCAGCCCGAGTTACGAGCAGTACTTC.